The 27 T cell receptor beta chains below were found in one sample sequenced in a study of CD8 T cells in Susac syndrome. When the RNA was reverse transcribed, random hexamers were used with an input of 0.5 to 1 ug. One entry per CDR3 protein results from TCRdb running MiXCR on the immunoSEQ multiplex PCR reads. In the table there are 60,000 to 75,000 distinct CDR3 sequences, 95% of which are singletons. The sequenced material came from CD8+ T cells from PBMCs. Source of these receptors: a human donor in good health.

The rearrangement uses TRBV6-5 and TRBJ1-1; TRBD1 matches 10 bases. Unmatched junction bases numbered 7, after V lost 5 bases and J lost 7 bases. This CDR3 is 14 amino acids long. Germline V gives CDR1 MNHEY, CDR2 SVGAGI. CDR3 bases: TGTGCCAGCAGTCCGGGACAGGGGAGGGTTGAAGCTTTCTTT. Its translation: CASSPGQGRVEAFF.

This chain links TRBV7-9 with TRBJ2-3, with unresolved D. V lost 5 bases and J lost 1, with 13 bases in between. The CDR3 runs to 15 residues. CDR1 is SEHNR, CDR2 FQNEAQ, per germline (reference sequence). For the CDR3, the DNA is TGTGCCAGCAGCCTCCCCCGATTGGGCACAGATACGCAGTATTTT. This codes for CASSLPRLGTDTQYF.

The chain combines TRBV7-2 with TRBJ2-7; perhaps TRBD2 as D (5 bases). The CDR3 consists of 13 residues. The ends were cut back, 1 base at V and 9 bases at J, with 13 bases in the middle. Germline CDR1 SGHTA, CDR2 FQGNSA. The CDR3 loop reads CASSLGHAAGQYF. The CDR3 DNA follows: TGTGCCAGCAGCTTAGGGCACGCGGCGGGGCAGTACTTC.

The rearrangement joins TRBV3-1 to TRBJ2-5; 10 bases map to TRBD2. This CDR3 has 17 amino acids. Unmatched junction bases numbered 9, after V lost 0 bases and J lost 5 bases. Germline assignment: CDR1 LGHDT and CDR2 YNNKEL (reference sequence). DNA of the CDR3: TGTGCCAGCAGCCAAGAGATAGCGGGGGGACTCCGGGAGACCCAGTACTTC. Translation: CASSQEIAGGLRETQYF.

The chain joins TRBV7-9 to TRBJ1-4, with unresolved D. Trimming stripped 1 base from V and 5 bases from J, with 8 bases between. CDR3 length: 14 amino acids. Germline V gene data show CDR1 as SEHNR and CDR2 as FQNEAQ (reference sequence). The chain's CDR3 is CASSLVSGNEKLFF. The CDR3 bases are TGTGCCAGCAGCTTAGTGTCGGGCAATGAAAAACTGTTTTTT.

J is TRBJ2-3 and V is TRBV20-1, with TRBD2 matching over 8 bases. Germline CDR1 and CDR2: DFQATT and SNEGSKA (reference sequence). V gave up 0 bases and J gave up 7 bases; unmatched junction bases: 12. The CDR3 loop spans 16 amino acids. The CDR3 loop is CSARDLSGAVPHTQYF. The CDR3 region has the DNA TGCAGTGCTAGAGATCTTAGCGGGGCGGTCCCGCATACGCAGTATTTT.

The CDR3 DNA reads TGTGCCAGCAGCCCTGAGGCAGGGGCGGTTATGAACACTGAAGCTTTCTTT. This gives the protein CASSPEAGAVMNTEAFF. The genes are TRBV7-9 and TRBJ1-1; possible D gene TRBD1, 6 bases. The germline V and J ends were trimmed by 5 bases and 0 bases, with 19 bases remaining between them. The CDR3 is 17 residues long. Germline V lookup: CDR1 SEHNR, CDR2 FQNEAQ (reference sequence).

The CDR3 protein is CASSYSTGEGYTF. For the CDR3, the DNA is TGTGCCAGCAGTTACTCGACAGGGGAGGGCTACACCTTC. The chain recombines TRBV6-6 with TRBJ1-2; TRBD1 matches 8 bases. This CDR3 spans 13 amino acids. From germline, CDR1 is MNHNY and CDR2 SVGAGI (reference sequence). The ends lost 0 bases at V and 8 bases at J; junction bases unmatched: 2.

The V and J genes are TRBV9 and TRBJ2-1, with TRBD2 matching over 7 bases. CDR3 size: 14 residues. The ends lost 1 base at V and 3 bases at J; junction bases unmatched: 1. Germline CDR1 and CDR2: SGDLS and YYNGEE. The CDR3 protein is CASSVSGDYNEQFF. CDR3 nucleotide sequence: TGTGCCAGCAGCGTAAGCGGGGACTACAATGAGCAGTTCTTC.

This clonotype was seen once. The V call is TRBV28, the J call TRBJ2-2; D gene unclear. Trimming stripped 2 bases from V and 0 bases from J, with 7 bases between. Germline CDR1 MDHEN, CDR2 SYDVKM. The CDR3 contains 15 residues. Here the CDR3 DNA reads TGTGCCAGCAGTTTACTCCGGGCGAACACCGGGGAGCTGTTTTTT. Its translation: CASSLLRANTGELFF.

The chain joins TRBV2 to TRBJ2-7; tentatively, D is TRBD1 or TRBD2 (5 bases each). CDR1 and CDR2 (germline): SNHLY, FYNNEI. The V end lost 8 bases, the J end lost 4 bases, and 15 bases lay between the germline ends. The CDR3 sequence is 13 residues long. CDR3 loop: CASVGTLLYEQYF. The CDR3 DNA sequence: TGTGCCAGCGTGGGGACCCTACTATACGAGCAGTACTTC.

The chain links TRBV28 to TRBJ2-2; a possible D gene is TRBD1 (5 bases). The germline CDR1 and CDR2 sequences are MDHEN and SYDVKM. CDR3 length equals 14 residues. V lost 5 bases, J lost 2 bases, and 9 bases lay in between. The CDR3 protein is CASSRTYNTGELFF. The CDR3 coding sequence is TGTGCCAGCAGTAGGACATACAACACCGGGGAGCTGTTTTTT.

This chain joins TRBV5-6 and TRBJ2-7; no firm D call. CDR1 SGHDT and CDR2 YYEEEE come from the germline V gene. The CDR3 consists of 12 residues. The V and J ends lost 0 bases and 5 bases respectively, with 6 bases between them. The CDR3 here is CASSLEVDEQYF. CDR3 coding DNA: TGTGCCAGCAGCTTGGAGGTGGACGAGCAGTACTTC.

The genes are TRBV12-3 or TRBV12-4 and TRBJ2-5; D tentatively fits TRBD1 or TRBD2 (5 bases each). This CDR3 is 14 amino acids long. V shed 6 bases and J shed 2 bases, with 13 bases lying between them. The CDR3 loop reads CASSPGAVQETQYF. The DNA of the CDR3 is TGTGCCAGCAGCCCCGGGGCGGTACAAGAGACCCAGTACTTC.

Remarks on this clonotype: Germline is not matched at one junction end, which may reflect a read error. The chain employs TRBV4-2 and TRBJ2-5, with TRBD2 identical over 13 bases. The germline gives CDR1 LGHNA, CDR2 YNFKEQ. The CDR3 has 19 amino acids. The CDR3: CASNQEARLAGGTGETQYF. In DNA, the CDR3 is TGTGCCAGCAACCAAGAAGCCCGACTAGCGGGGGGAACGGGGGAGACCCAGTACTTC.

This chain joins TRBV9 and TRBJ1-1, with unresolved D. Looked up from germline, CDR1 is SGDLS and CDR2 is YYNGEE. Between the trimmed V and J ends, which lost 3 bases and 3 bases, there was a span of 6 bases. CDR3 size: 12 residues. CDR3 residues: CASSGLHTEAFF. CDR3 DNA: TGTGCCAGCAGCGGACTCCACACTGAAGCTTTCTTT. The full variable domain, rest sourced from reference TRBV9 and TRBJ1-1, is DSGVTQTPKHLITATGQRVTLRCSPRSGDLSVYWYQQSLDQGLQFLIQYYNGEERAKGNILERFSAQQFPDLHSELNLSSLELGDSALYFCASSGLHTEAFFGQGTRLTVV.

CDR3 bases: TGTGCCAGTAGTGAGAGGACCACCGGGGAGCTGTTTTTT. It specifies CASSERTTGELFF. This chain links TRBV19 with TRBJ2-2; D ambiguous. Trimming left V 5 bases short and J 4 bases short, with 8 bases between. CDR3 length: 13 amino acids. The germline V gene encodes CDR1 LNHDA and CDR2 SQIVND (reference sequence).

This chain connects TRBV12-3 or TRBV12-4 to TRBJ1-5, with D unclear. Trimming stripped 4 bases from V and 4 bases from J, with 11 bases between. This CDR3 is built from 14 residues. The CDR3 DNA follows: TGTGCCAGCAGTTCCCCGGTGGGAAATCAGCCCCAGCATTTT. As protein: CASSSPVGNQPQHF.

The chain couples TRBV28 to TRBJ1-5; TRBD1 might be the D (6 bases). This CDR3 comprises 15 residues. Germline V gene data show CDR1 as MDHEN and CDR2 as SYDVKM. V gave up 7 bases and J gave up 0 bases, with 13 bases separating them. In DNA, the CDR3 is TGTGCCAGCACGGCGGACAGTAATAGCAATCAGCCCCAGCATTTT. Residues: CASTADSNSNQPQHF. Together with reference TRBV28 and TRBJ1-5, the CDR3 gives the full variable domain: DVKVTQSSRYLVKRTGEKVFLECVQDMDHENMFWYRQDPGLGLRLIYFSYDVKMKEKGDIPEGYSVSREKKERFSLILESASTNQTSMYLCASTADSNSNQPQHFGDGTRLSIL.

The chain uses TRBV3-1 and TRBJ2-7, with D possibly being TRBD1 (5 bases). This CDR3 spans 15 amino acids. CDR1 and CDR2 (germline): LGHDT, YNNKEL (reference sequence). Trimming took off 0 bases at V and 6 bases at J, with 15 bases between the two ends. The CDR3 loop reads CASSQDRRRVSEQYF. CDR3 in DNA: TGTGCCAGCAGCCAAGATCGGCGCAGGGTATCCGAGCAGTACTTC.

The CDR3 region has the DNA TGTGCCAGCAGTTTAACGGGGGCGCGTGGAAACACCATATATTTT. It specifies CASSLTGARGNTIYF. J is TRBJ1-3 and V is TRBV12-3 or TRBV12-4, with D maybe TRBD1 (6 bases). The CDR3 contains 15 residues. Trimming left V 2 bases short and J 3 bases short, with 11 bases between.

The genes are TRBV28 and TRBJ1-6, with D perhaps TRBD1 (5 bases). Trimming took off 2 bases at V and 0 bases at J, with 8 bases between the two ends. Looked up from germline, CDR1 is MDHEN and CDR2 is SYDVKM. The CDR3 is 16 amino acids. The CDR3 is CASSLIGGSYNSPLHF. DNA of the CDR3: TGTGCCAGCAGTTTAATTGGGGGCTCCTATAATTCACCCCTCCACTTT.

CDR3 sequence: CASSTDYGYTF. The CDR3, as DNA: TGTGCCAGTAGTACCGATTATGGCTACACCTTC. The V call is TRBV19, the J call TRBJ1-2; D not resolved. V shed 4 bases and J shed 5 bases, with 5 bases lying between them. This CDR3 has 11 amino acids. CDR1 is LNHDA and CDR2 is SQIVND in the germline V gene (reference sequence).

The chain employs TRBV7-2 and TRBJ2-3; 11 positions match TRBD2. The CDR3 length is 17 residues. Germline-derived CDR1 and CDR2 are SGHTA and FQGNSA. With 6 bases clipped from V and 6 bases from J, the junction kept 14 bases outside the gene matches. CDR3 protein: CASSQRLLLAGEDTQYF. CDR3 sequence (DNA): TGTGCCAGCAGTCAACGCCTTCTACTAGCGGGGGAGGATACGCAGTATTTT. Filled out from reference TRBV7-2 and TRBJ2-3, the complete variable domain reads GAGVSQSPSNKVTEKGKDVELRCDPISGHTALYWYRQSLGQGLEFLIYFQGNSAPDKSGLPSDRFSAERTGGSVSTLTIQRTQQEDSAVYLCASSQRLLLAGEDTQYFGPGTRLTVL.

The J gene is TRBJ2-7, the V gene TRBV5-1, with D possibly matching TRBD1 (6 bases). Germline loops: CDR1 SGHRS, CDR2 YFSETQ. The CDR3 length is 14 residues. V was shortened by 1 base and J by 1 base, with 9 bases between the two germline ends. CDR3 region: CASSLKQGSYEQYF. Written as DNA, the CDR3 is TGCGCCAGCAGCTTGAAGCAGGGGTCCTACGAGCAGTACTTC.

The chain has TRBV2 and TRBJ2-7; 12 bases map to TRBD1. Trimming at V came to 5 bases and at J to 3 bases, leaving 5 bases not matched to a gene. The CDR3 totals 15 residues. Germline V gene data show CDR1 as SNHLY and CDR2 as FYNNEI. The chain's CDR3 is CASSPGTGGFYEQYF. CDR3 DNA: TGTGCCAGCAGTCCCGGGACAGGGGGCTTCTACGAGCAGTACTTC.

This chain connects TRBV29-1 to TRBJ2-5; D may be TRBD1 (6 bases). The CDR3 sequence is 13 residues long. Per germline, CDR1 SQVTM and CDR2 ANQGSEA. The V end was cut by 8 bases, the J end by 0 bases, with 13 bases between. The CDR3 sequence is CSPARGYQETQYF. Written as DNA, the CDR3 is TGCAGCCCCGCAAGGGGGTACCAAGAGACCCAGTACTTC.